This T cell receptor beta chain was recovered during a study of T cells in Graves' hyperthyroidism and ophthalmopathy. Study results and limitations: Among clonotypes expanded in thyroid above 0.001, most were also found in blood. Onset of ophthalmopathy came a median 6.5 months after the model predicted it. Patients with ophthalmopathy were separated from those with stable hyperthyroidism by a 13 V-J model.

V gave up 9 bases and J gave up 5 bases, with 14 bases separating them. CDR1 and CDR2 (germline): SNHLY, FYNNEI. This CDR3 comprises 13 residues. The TCR beta CDR3 regions underwent amplification using RNA transcripts as the source. HTBI primers drove first-round RT-PCR of the TCR CDR3. MiXCR was run by TCRdb on the multiplex PCR reads, yielding one entry per CDR3 protein. The table has about 640,000 distinct CDR3 sequences, around 20% seen once. This clonotype was counted at least ten times. The antigen is not known. This receptor was identified in a man between 25 and 39 years old with Graves' ophthalmopathy. The specimen was blood. The genes are TRBV2 and TRBJ1-5; the D is unclear. This chain's CDR3 is CASQEAVYQPQHF. The CDR3 bases are TGTGCCAGTCAAGAGGCAGTCTATCAGCCCCAGCATTTT.